This T cell receptor (beta chain) appears in the sequencing data of a study of T cells in tuberculosis. Study in general: In South Africa, adults with active tuberculosis were compared with IGRA-negative and latently infected IGRA-positive adolescents.

As to this clone: Its antigen is as yet unknown.

The time point here: new active TB diagnosis, blood taken before or within 7 days of starting treatment. Included patients were adults of at least 18, HIV-seronegative, South African. Each clinical donor contributed on average approximately 100,000 T cells from unsorted cryopreserved PBMC. The CDR3 runs 14 residues. Germline values: CDR1 SEHNR, CDR2 FQNEAQ (reference sequence). Trimming removed 5 bases from V and 5 bases from J, with 14 bases in between. TCRdb keeps only in-frame clones here, not all; method: immunoSEQ multiplex PCR. The sample lists 22,000 or so clones, around 85% seen once, with more than 13% in the top ten. General study points: Active tuberculosis alpha repertoires lay closer to GMM-specific TCRs than controls'.

The origin of this receptor is an adult with tuberculosis. The V call is TRBV7-9, the J call TRBJ2-3; no definite D call. The sequenced sample was PBMCs, obtained at tuberculosis diagnosis. The CDR3 sequence is CASSRSSLEDTQYF. CDR3 sequence (DNA): TGTGCCAGCAGCCGCTCGAGTCTCGAAGATACGCAGTATTTT. Full variable domain (outside the CDR3, taken from reference TRBV7-9 and TRBJ2-3): DTGVSQNPRHKITKRGQNVTFRCDPISEHNRLYWYRQTLGQGPEFLTYFQNEAQLEKSRLLSDRFSAERPKGSFSTLEIQRTEQGDSAMYLCASSRSSLEDTQYFGPGTRLTVL.